These 26 T cell receptor beta chains were all obtained from the same sample, sequenced in a study of T-cell reconstitution after alpha-beta-depleted transplantation in children. Preparing the TCRbeta library involved the use of unique molecular identifiers. TCRdb re-analysed the PCR reads in MiXCR, keeping a single row per CDR3 protein. The profile shows 600,000 to 700,000 distinct CDR3 sequences, roughly 17% of them singletons. The sequences come from PBMCs from the stem cell graft donor, collected from the stem cell graft. The receptors were gathered from a human donor who donated a stem cell graft to a child with acute myeloid leukemia.

With respect to this clonotype: A much larger clone differs by one base, so this may be a read error. This chain links TRBV5-5 with TRBJ2-7; D might be TRBD1 (6 bases). This CDR3 is built from 13 residues. The germline V gene encodes CDR1 SGHKS and CDR2 YYEKEE (reference sequence). CDR3 sequence reads: CARSFPGQYEQYF. CDR3 DNA: TGTGCCCGCAGCTTCCCCGGACAGTACGAGCAGTACTTC.

Written as DNA, the CDR3 is TGTGCCAGCAAGAACGGGGCAGGGGCTCAGCCCCAGCATTTT. As protein: CASKNGAGAQPQHF. The rearrangement joins TRBV6-6 to TRBJ1-5; perhaps TRBD1 as D (6 bases). The germline CDR1 and CDR2 sequences are MNHNY and SVGAGI (reference sequence). This CDR3 has 14 residues. The ends were cut back, 7 bases at V and 6 bases at J, with 16 bases in the middle.

This clonotype was counted once. A much larger clone sits a single nucleotide away, making a read error possible. The genes are TRBV29-1 and TRBJ1-1; D may be TRBD1 (6 bases). Germline values: CDR1 SQVTM, CDR2 ANQGSEA. This CDR3 has 12 residues. Trimming shortened V by 6 bases and J by 8 bases, and 16 bases separated the two germline ends. The CDR3 sequence is CSVGAAGREAFF. The CDR3 coding sequence is TGCAGCGTGGGGGCGGCGGGGCGGGAAGCTTTCTTT. The full variable domain, completed using reference TRBV29-1 and TRBJ1-1, is SAVISQKPSRDICQRGTSLTIQCQVDSQVTMMFWYRQQPGQSLTLIATANQGSEATYESGFVIDKFPISRPNLTFSTLTVSNMSPEDSSIYLCSVGAAGREAFFGQGTRLTVV.

The chain joins TRBV7-2 to TRBJ2-3, with D unclear. The V and J ends lost 1 base and 5 bases respectively, with 10 bases between them. Germline CDR1 is SGHTA and CDR2 is FQGNSA. CDR3 length: 14 amino acids. DNA for the CDR3: TGTGCCAGCAGCTTAGTGCCAGTTATAGATACGCAGTATTTT. This sequence encodes CASSLVPVIDTQYF. Full variable domain (rest looked up from reference TRBV7-2 and TRBJ2-3): GAGVSQSPSNKVTEKGKDVELRCDPISGHTALYWYRQSLGQGLEFLIYFQGNSAPDKSGLPSDRFSAERTGGSVSTLTIQRTQQEDSAVYLCASSLVPVIDTQYFGPGTRLTVL.

The V gene is TRBV25-1, the J gene TRBJ2-7; unclear D gene. Germline V gene data show CDR1 as MGHDK and CDR2 as SYGVNS. Trimming pared 4 bases from V and 3 bases from J, leaving 7 bases between. The CDR3 runs to 12 residues. CDR3 protein: CASSVSHYEQYF. CDR3 nucleotide sequence: TGTGCCAGCAGTGTGTCCCACTACGAGCAGTACTTC.

The chain is built from TRBV25-1 and TRBJ2-7; 11 bases match TRBD1. V dropped 1 base and J dropped 3; count of bases not matched to a gene: 2. The CDR3 sequence is 15 residues long. Looked up from germline, CDR1 is MGHDK and CDR2 is SYGVNS. CDR3 in DNA: TGTGCCAGCAGTGAATCCGGGACAGGGGGCTACGAGCAGTACTTC. The encoded protein is CASSESGTGGYEQYF.

This clonotype showed up just a few times. The rearrangement uses TRBV7-2 and TRBJ2-7; no definite D call. Deletions cut 5 bases from V and 0 bases from J, with 14 bases between. The V gene's germline CDR1 is SGHTA and CDR2 FQGNSA. The CDR3 has 15 residues. The CDR3 DNA reads TGTGCCAGCAGCATGGTGCGTCAGAGCTCCTACGAGCAGTACTTC. It is translated as CASSMVRQSSYEQYF.

This chain uses TRBV20-1 with TRBJ1-5, with D possibly matching TRBD1 (6 bases). This CDR3 spans 14 amino acids. CDR1 and CDR2 from the germline V gene are DFQATT and SNEGSKA (reference sequence). V dropped 6 bases and J dropped 7 bases, with 19 bases sitting between them. The CDR3 protein is CSAPGTHVGQPQHF. CDR3 coding DNA: TGCAGTGCCCCCGGGACACATGTAGGACAGCCCCAGCATTTT.

This sequence joins TRBV28 and TRBJ2-7; D might be TRBD1 (6 bases). Trimming took 8 bases from V and 0 from J, leaving 17 bases between them. This CDR3 spans 15 amino acids. CDR1 is MDHEN, CDR2 SYDVKM, per germline. DNA for the CDR3: TGTGCCAGCTCTTCAGGGGTCTCCCCCTCCTACGAGCAGTACGTC. Its translation is CASSSGVSPSYEQYV.

This clonotype occurred many times. The rearrangement links TRBV5-6 to TRBJ2-1; tentatively, D is TRBD1 (5 bases). Germline CDR1 and CDR2: SGHDT and YYEEEE. V was clipped by 3 bases and J by 5 bases, with 9 bases between them. This CDR3 is built from 13 residues. The CDR3 sequence is CASSWVGDNEQFF. CDR3 coding DNA: TGTGCCAGCAGCTGGGTAGGGGACAATGAGCAGTTCTTC.

The chain links TRBV7-9 to TRBJ2-4; 9 bases line up with TRBD1. Per germline, CDR1 SEHNR and CDR2 FQNEAQ (reference sequence). V lost 5 bases, J lost 8 bases, and 10 bases stayed unmatched. The CDR3 totals 15 residues. Here the CDR3 DNA reads TGTGCCAGCAGCGCGACACGCACAGGGGGCCACATTCAGTACTTC. Amino acids: CASSATRTGGHIQYF.

This clonotype was observed many times. This sequence joins TRBV6-1 and TRBJ1-6; D ambiguous. Trimming stripped 8 bases from V and 5 bases from J, with 13 bases between. The CDR3 is made up of 14 amino acids. CDR1 is MNHNS and CDR2 is SASEGT in the germline V gene. Written as DNA, the CDR3 is TGTGCCAGCGGTGTTGGGCGGAATAATTCACCCCTCCACTTT. Translated, it gives CASGVGRNNSPLHF.

This clonotype was seen repeatedly, ten times or more. The chain uses TRBV24-1 and TRBJ1-2; no definite D call. Germline-derived CDR1 and CDR2 are KGHDR and SFDVKD. The V end lost 3 bases, the J end lost 0 bases, and 1 base lay between the germline ends. This CDR3 comprises 12 residues. CDR3 coding DNA: TGTGCCACCAGTGATACTAACTATGGCTACACCTTC. Its protein product is CATSDTNYGYTF.

This clonotype was counted between two and nine times. The chain couples TRBV7-2 to TRBJ2-7; tentative D call: TRBD2 (6 bases). The CDR3 covers 16 residues. The germline CDR1 and CDR2 sequences are SGHTA and FQGNSA. V gave up 5 bases and J gave up 0 bases, with 17 bases separating them. The CDR3 loop is CASSPPLATHSYEQYF. CDR3 DNA: TGTGCCAGCAGCCCCCCCCTAGCGACCCACTCCTACGAGCAGTACTTC.

There are a few counts of this clonotype. The J gene is TRBJ2-5, the V gene TRBV7-8; 10 bases map to TRBD2. The trim removed 5 bases at V and 4 bases at J, leaving 4 bases unmatched. Germline loops: CDR1 SGHVS, CDR2 FQNEAQ. CDR3 length: 14 residues. The CDR3 DNA reads as TGTGCCAGCAGCGCCAGGACTAGCGGAGAGACCCAGTACTTC. It encodes CASSARTSGETQYF.

This clonotype was picked up many times. This chain connects TRBV6-1 to TRBJ1-1; no definite D call. The V end was cut by 5 bases, the J end by 4 bases, with 14 bases between. The CDR3 has 14 amino acids. Germline V gene lookup returns CDR1 MNHNS and CDR2 SASEGT. This CDR3 is CASSRDDGSTEAFF. Here the CDR3 DNA reads TGTGCCAGCAGTCGAGACGACGGGAGCACTGAAGCTTTCTTT.

This clonotype was detected ten times or more. The chain is built from TRBV9 and TRBJ1-1; 9 nucleotides line up with TRBD1. Germline V gives CDR1 SGDLS, CDR2 YYNGEE. This CDR3 region has 16 residues. Trimming cost V 5 bases and J 5 bases; bases outside gene matches: 13. CDR3 nucleotide sequence: TGTGCCAGCAGTCGAAGGGACAGGGAATTTAAGACTGAAGCTTTCTTT. Protein: CASSRRDREFKTEAFF.

This clonotype was seen repeatedly, ten times or more. J is TRBJ2-5 and V is TRBV15; D could derive from TRBD1 or TRBD2 (5 bases each). This CDR3 has 16 residues. The germline V gene encodes CDR1 LNHNV and CDR2 YYDKDF (reference sequence). Between the trimmed V and J ends, which lost 3 bases and 4 bases, there was a span of 18 bases. The DNA for the CDR3 is TGTGCCACCAGCAGTAGAGGGACGCGATTAATAGAGACCCAGTACTTC. Translating it yields CATSSRGTRLIETQYF.

Many counts were recorded for this clonotype. This rearrangement joins TRBV29-1 to TRBJ1-1; 7 positions match TRBD1. Looked up from germline, CDR1 is SQVTM and CDR2 is ANQGSEA. The CDR3 runs 14 residues. V was pared by 6 bases and J by 7 bases, with 14 bases of the junction left unmatched. The CDR3: CSVGNRGGYGEAFF. CDR3 nucleotides: TGCAGCGTAGGAAACAGGGGAGGGTATGGTGAAGCTTTCTTT. Based on the CDR3 plus reference TRBV29-1 and TRBJ1-1, the full variable domain is SAVISQKPSRDICQRGTSLTIQCQVDSQVTMMFWYRQQPGQSLTLIATANQGSEATYESGFVIDKFPISRPNLTFSTLTVSNMSPEDSSIYLCSVGNRGGYGEAFFGQGTRLTVV.

This clonotype was seen ten or more times. The J gene is TRBJ1-4, the V gene TRBV15; D remains unclear. Germline CDR1 reads LNHNV; CDR2 reads YYDKDF (reference sequence). The length of the CDR3 is 13 residues. The V end lost 3 bases, the J end lost 5 bases, and 7 bases lay between the germline ends. The DNA of the CDR3 is TGTGCCACCAGCAGGGGCAGAAATGAAAAACTGTTTTTT. It codes for CATSRGRNEKLFF.

J is TRBJ2-1 and V is TRBV18; 9 bases line up with TRBD1. CDR1 and CDR2 from the germline V gene are KGHSH and LQKENI. This CDR3 has 22 amino acids. V was pared by 3 bases and J by 2 bases, with 23 bases of the junction left unmatched. CDR3 in amino acids: CASSPRDREDPVTVTTYNEQFF. In DNA, the CDR3 is TGTGCCAGCTCACCGCGGGACAGGGAAGACCCCGTTACGGTTACGACCTACAATGAGCAGTTCTTC. The full variable domain, completed using reference TRBV18 and TRBJ2-1, is NAGVMQNPRHLVRRRGQEARLRCSPMKGHSHVYWYRQLPEEGLKFMVYLQKENIIDESGMPKERFSAEFPKEGPSILRIQQVVRGDSAAYFCASSPRDREDPVTVTTYNEQFFGPGTRLTVL.

This clonotype occurred a few times. This chain connects TRBV4-2 to TRBJ2-7, with 8 bases identical to TRBD1. Germline V gene data show CDR1 as LGHNA and CDR2 as YNFKEQ. Trimming took 1 base from V and 5 from J; bases not matched to a gene: 7. This CDR3 region has 15 residues. The CDR3 loop is CASSQADREAHEQYF. As DNA, the CDR3 is TGTGCCAGCAGCCAAGCGGACAGGGAAGCCCACGAGCAGTACTTC.

This clonotype was detected many times. The chain is built from TRBV5-6 and TRBJ2-1, with 9 bases that match TRBD1. J was trimmed by 7 bases and V by 3 bases; bases with no gene match: 5. Germline V CDR1 and CDR2: SGHDT, YYEEEE. CDR3 size: 14 residues. The CDR3 nucleotides are TGTGCCAGCAGCTGGGCGGGACAGGGTAATGAGCAGTTCTTC. Translating gives CASSWAGQGNEQFF.

This clonotype was picked up many times. DNA of the CDR3: TGTGCCAGCAGTTACGCCTTTGGGGCAGAAGAGACCCAGTACTTC. Translation gives CASSYAFGAEETQYF. The chain recombines TRBV6-5 with TRBJ2-5, with D maybe TRBD1 (5 bases). Germline CDR1 and CDR2: MNHEY and SVGAGI. Trimming took 2 bases from V and 3 from J, leaving 13 bases between them. The CDR3 totals 15 residues.

This clonotype has at least ten counts. The genes are TRBV20-1 and TRBJ1-1, with D possibly being TRBD1 (5 bases). Between the trimmed V and J ends, which lost 6 bases and 10 bases, there was a span of 18 bases. Germline CDR1 and CDR2: DFQATT and SNEGSKA (reference sequence). The length of the CDR3 is 12 residues. DNA for the CDR3: TGCAGTGCGGAAGCTTTCTCGAGGGGAGCTTTCTTT. The encoded protein is CSAEAFSRGAFF.

This clonotype was picked up a small number of times. This chain links TRBV7-9 with TRBJ1-1; D gene uncertain. V gave up 5 bases and J gave up 2 bases, with 15 bases separating them. The CDR3 is made up of 15 amino acids. From germline, CDR1 is SEHNR and CDR2 FQNEAQ (reference sequence). The DNA for the CDR3 is TGTGCCAGCAGCCCCGGAGCCGTCAGCAACACTGAAGCTTTCTTT. Its translation: CASSPGAVSNTEAFF.